One sample yielded the 17 T cell receptor beta chains listed below, sequenced in a study of OX40 agonist ivuxolimab in advanced cancers. Profiling relied on immunoSEQ multiplex PCR, and the TCRdb table lists in-frame clones only, not all of them. The sample yields about 36,000 clones, just under 80% seen once. This sample comprised CD4+ or CD8+ T cells sorted from blood, obtained in a trial of the OX40 agonist ivuxolimab. Receptors originate from an adult with an advanced solid tumor such as melanoma, head and neck, liver or kidney cancer.

CDR3 sequence (DNA): TGCGCCAGCAGCTTAGGACAGGGAGGGAGTCAGCCCCAGCATTTT. Amino acid sequence: CASSLGQGGSQPQHF. V gene TRBV5-1 combines with J gene TRBJ1-5, with TRBD1 identical over 8 bases. Germline assignment: CDR1 SGHRS and CDR2 YFSETQ. V lost 2 bases to trimming and J lost 6 bases; unmatched junction nucleotides: 7. This CDR3 comprises 15 residues.

The gene calls are TRBV6-1 and TRBJ1-6, with 7 bases matching TRBD1. With V trimmed by 6 bases and J by 7 bases, 6 bases remained unmatched. Germline loops: CDR1 MNHNS, CDR2 SASEGT. The CDR3 runs 14 residues. The CDR3 DNA follows: TGTGCCAGCAGGGAAACGGGACAGAATTCACCCCTCCACTTT. This translates into CASRETGQNSPLHF.

The chain combines TRBV4-2 with TRBJ1-2, with 12 positions matching TRBD1. V lost 3 bases to trimming and J lost 0 bases; unmatched junction nucleotides: 8. Germline CDR1 LGHNA, CDR2 YNFKEQ. This CDR3 has 18 amino acids. The CDR3 DNA reads as TGTGCCAGCAGCCAGACCGGGACAGGGGGCTTCTCTAACTATGGCTACACCTTC. Translating gives CASSQTGTGGFSNYGYTF.

V is TRBV27 and J is TRBJ1-2; perhaps TRBD1 as D (5 bases). Germline V lookup: CDR1 MNHEY, CDR2 SMNVEV (reference sequence). CDR3 length: 13 residues. Trimming removed 8 bases at V and 3 bases at J, with 13 bases between. The CDR3 bases are TGTGCCAGCCGGGACTCGGATTACTATGGCTACACCTTC. Its protein is CASRDSDYYGYTF.

This clone was seen just once. The V and J genes are TRBV28 and TRBJ2-5, with 12 positions matching TRBD2. V lost 6 bases to trimming and J lost 1 base; unmatched junction nucleotides: 6. The CDR3 is made up of 16 amino acids. Germline assignment: CDR1 MDHEN and CDR2 SYDVKM. CDR3 bases: TGTGCCAGCAGCCGCCCGACTAGCGGGGGCCAAGAGACCCAGTACTTC. It translates to CASSRPTSGGQETQYF.

This clone has more than one count but fewer than ten. This rearrangement joins TRBV13 to TRBJ2-7; 7 nucleotides agree with TRBD2. The CDR3 extends over 16 amino acids. The germline gives CDR1 PRHDT, CDR2 FYEKMQ (reference sequence). Trimming cost V 0 bases and J 0 bases; bases outside gene matches: 5. CDR3 residues: CASSLGPAGSSYEQYF. The CDR3 coding sequence is TGTGCCAGCAGCTTAGGCCCAGCGGGGAGCTCCTACGAGCAGTACTTC. The full variable domain, in which reference TRBV13 and TRBJ2-7 provide the parts outside the CDR3, is AAGVIQSPRHLIKEKRETATLKCYPIPRHDTVYWYQQGPGQDPQFLISFYEKMQSDKGSIPDRFSAQQFSDYHSELNMSSLELGDSALYFCASSLGPAGSSYEQYFGPGTRLTVT.

The chain is built from TRBV5-1 and TRBJ1-5; D not certain. The CDR3 has 13 residues. The V end was cut by 4 bases, the J end by 5 bases, with 10 bases between. CDR1 and CDR2 (germline): SGHRS, YFSETQ. CDR3 sequence: CASSHAGDQPQHF. In DNA, the CDR3 is TGCGCCAGCAGCCACGCAGGAGATCAGCCCCAGCATTTT.

The CDR3 loop is CASPGVEAIEKLFF. In nucleotides, the CDR3 is TGCGCCAGTCCAGGGGTAGAGGCAATCGAAAAACTGTTTTTT. The rearrangement joins TRBV10-2 to TRBJ1-4; tentative D call: TRBD1 (6 bases). This CDR3 has 14 amino acids. Looked up from germline, CDR1 is WSHSY and CDR2 is SAAADI. V was cut by 9 bases and J by 8 bases, with 19 bases left in between.

The rearrangement uses TRBV12-5 and TRBJ1-2; D is ambiguous. The germline CDR1 and CDR2 sequences are LGHNT and FRNRAP. The V end was cut by 3 bases, the J end by 7 bases, with 12 bases between. The CDR3 loop spans 13 amino acids. CDR3: CASGLDGVRGYTF. CDR3 DNA sequence: TGTGCTAGTGGTTTAGACGGAGTGCGTGGCTACACCTTC.

The chain recombines TRBV6-5 with TRBJ2-5, with a tentative D call TRBD1 (5 bases). The germline gives CDR1 MNHEY, CDR2 SVGAGI. The CDR3 is made up of 15 amino acids. Trimming cost V 0 bases and J 3 bases, with 11 bases left between them. The DNA of the CDR3 is TGTGCCAGCAGTTACTCAGGGGCAGGGAAAGAGACCCAGTACTTC. Protein sequence: CASSYSGAGKETQYF.

V is TRBV10-1 and J is TRBJ2-2; tentatively, D is TRBD1 (6 bases). The CDR3 consists of 15 residues. V was pared by 8 bases and J by 4 bases, with 17 bases between. Germline V gene lookup returns CDR1 WNHNN and CDR2 SYGVQD (reference sequence). This CDR3 is CASPSPAGVTGELFF. The CDR3, as DNA: TGCGCCAGCCCCTCCCCGGCAGGGGTCACCGGGGAGCTGTTTTTT.

The chain uses TRBV4-1 and TRBJ1-2; D gene uncertain. Germline assignment: CDR1 MGHRA and CDR2 YSYEKL. The CDR3 is made up of 16 amino acids. V was cut by 1 base and J by 4 bases, with 16 bases left in between. The CDR3 coding sequence is TGCGCCAGCAGCCAAGTAACAGCCGAAGGTTCCTATGGCTACACCTTC. Translation: CASSQVTAEGSYGYTF.

This rearrangement joins TRBV6-5 to TRBJ1-2; the match to TRBD1 covers 10 bases. Per the germline V gene, CDR1 is MNHEY and CDR2 is SVGAGI. V dropped 5 bases and J dropped 2; count of bases not matched to a gene: 5. This CDR3 region has 15 residues. In nucleotides, the CDR3 is TGTGCCAGCAGTCCGGACAGGGGGGGAAACTATGGCTACACCTTC. Translation: CASSPDRGGNYGYTF.

This clone was seen a single time. The chain links TRBV19 to TRBJ2-1; the D gene is possibly TRBD2 (5 bases). In germline, CDR1 is LNHDA, CDR2 SQIVND (reference sequence). V dropped 0 bases and J dropped 5 bases, with 17 bases sitting between them. The CDR3 has 17 residues. CDR3: CASSIDPPSGTNNEQFF. The DNA for the CDR3 is TGTGCCAGTAGTATAGATCCCCCCAGCGGCACTAACAATGAGCAGTTCTTC.

The chain uses TRBV4-1 and TRBJ2-7, with TRBD2 matching over 8 bases. V was pared by 4 bases and J by 3 bases, with 11 bases of the junction left unmatched. There are 16 residues in the CDR3. Germline V CDR1 and CDR2: MGHRA, YSYEKL. The CDR3 DNA is TGCGCCAGCAGCCCTGACGTAGGAGCGGGAGACTACGAGCAGTACTTC. Amino acids: CASSPDVGAGDYEQYF.

About this clone itself: One junction end does not reproduce the germline sequence, and a read error may be involved. Other DNA sequences in this specimen translate into the identical CDR3. The chain links TRBV19 to TRBJ2-7, with 10 bases fitting TRBD1. CDR1 is LNHDA, CDR2 SQIVND, per germline (reference sequence). There are 17 residues in the CDR3. The CDR3 loop is CASSPRRGGTGEDEQYF. CDR3 nucleotide sequence: TGCGCCAGTAGTCCCCGCCGGGGGGGGACAGGGGAGGACGAGCAGTACTTC. The variable domain in full, with the rest retrieved from reference TRBV19 and TRBJ2-7, is DGGITQSPKYLFRKEGQNVTLSCEQNLNHDAMYWYRQDPGQGLRLIYYSQIVNDFQKGDIAEGYSVSREKKESFPLTVTSAQKNPTAFYLCASSPRRGGTGEDEQYFGPGTRLTVT.

This clone appeared a single time. The chain has TRBV7-6 and TRBJ2-5; 11 bases agree with TRBD2. Germline V CDR1 and CDR2: SGHVS, FNYEAQ. The CDR3 covers 14 residues. With V trimmed by 5 bases and J by 7 bases, 6 bases remained unmatched. As DNA, the CDR3 is TGTGCCAGCAGCCAACTCCTAGCGGGAGGGACCCAGTACTTC. Encoded protein: CASSQLLAGGTQYF.